This TCR beta chain was profiled in a study of OX40 agonist ivuxolimab in advanced cancers. For this clone: The antigen is unknown.

The CDR3 contains 17 residues. Germline V gene sequence: CDR1 SEHNR, CDR2 FQNEAQ (reference sequence). The V and J ends lost 5 bases and 0 bases respectively, with 16 bases between them. Study conclusions and caveats: Among expanded peripheral T cells, antigen specificity went undetermined.

Some clones are missing from TCRdb's copy, which holds only in-frame ones; the method was immunoSEQ multiplex PCR. Of about 64,000 clones detected, 85% appear once; the ten largest clones hold over 2.5%. The sequence was obtained from an adult with an advanced solid tumor such as melanoma, head and neck, liver or kidney cancer. Material: CD4+ or CD8+ T cells sorted from blood, obtained in a trial of the OX40 agonist ivuxolimab. V and J are TRBV7-9 and TRBJ1-4; no definite D call. CDR3: CASSRLSVVATNEKLFF. The DNA of the CDR3 is TGTGCCAGCAGCCGACTATCAGTGGTAGCAACTAATGAAAAACTGTTTTTT.